A selection of T cell receptor beta chains follows, all from one sample in a study of T cell responses to AZD1222 COVID-19 vaccine. The data were produced by immunoSEQ multiplex PCR, yet TCRdb's version contains in-frame clones alone and is incomplete. The data contain about 88,000 clones, around nine tenths of them singletons. Sequenced here: peripheral blood, sampled on day 0 of MenACWY control vaccination. The receptors come from an adult in good health. CDR3s include the opening cysteine and the closing phenylalanine or tryptophan. The order of the fields is V gene, clone size, D gene, J gene, CDR3 protein, CDR3 DNA. D genes are given only for firm matches. Not every row has a clone size; where given, it reads once, few, many or a size class.

TRBV19	NA	TRBD1	TRBJ2-2	CASSVGQGYTGELFF	TGTGCCAGTAGTGTAGGACAGGGTTACACCGGGGAGCTGTTTTTT
TRBV3-1/TRBV3-2	NA	NA	TRBJ1-5	CASSHGGNGQPQHF	TGTGCCAGCAGCCATGGCGGGAATGGTCAGCCCCAGCATTTT
TRBV3-1/TRBV3-2	NA	NA	TRBJ1-1	CASSPSDSATEAFF	TGTGCCAGCAGCCCATCAGACTCAGCCACTGAAGCTTTCTTT
TRBV3-1/TRBV3-2	NA	NA	TRBJ1-1	CASSQDWGFTEAFF	TGTGCCAGCAGCCAAGATTGGGGTTTCACTGAAGCTTTCTTT
TRBV6-5	NA	NA	TRBJ1-1	CASSPNTEAFF	TGTGCCAGCAGCCCGAACACTGAAGCTTTCTTT
TRBV6-1	NA	NA	TRBJ1-5	CASSEQGGGRINQPQHF	TGTGCCAGCAGTGAACAAGGAGGGGGAAGGATTAATCAGCCCCAGCATTTT
TRBV28	NA	TRBD2	TRBJ2-5	CASRGGTVQETQYF	TGTGCCAGCAGGGGGGGGACGGTTCAAGAGACCCAGTACTTC
TRBV28	NA	TRBD1	TRBJ1-1	CASSLTGGAGRGTEAFF	TGTGCCAGCAGCCTGACAGGGGGCGCCGGAAGGGGGACTGAAGCTTTCTTT
TRBV5-1	NA	NA	TRBJ2-5	CASSLSGEETQYF	TGCGCCAGCAGCTTATCAGGGGAGGAGACCCAGTACTTC
TRBV7-2	NA	TRBD1	TRBJ1-2	CASSAGDRGQDGYTF	TGTGCCAGCAGCGCCGGGGACAGGGGGCAGGATGGCTACACCTTC
TRBV19	NA	NA	TRBJ1-1	CASSIGGGWTEAFF	TGTGCCAGTAGTATCGGAGGGGGTTGGACTGAAGCTTTCTTT
TRBV28	once	TRBD2	TRBJ2-2	CASSFSSGVDNTGELFF	TGTGCCAGCAGTTTTTCTAGCGGGGTGGATAACACCGGGGAGCTGTTTTTT
TRBV6-5	NA	NA	TRBJ2-7	CASSSGPSYEQYF	TGTGCCAGCAGTTCGGGTCCCTCCTACGAGCAGTACTTC
TRBV7-2	NA	TRBD2	TRBJ2-5	CASSPGLAGETQYF	TGTGCCAGCAGCCCGGGACTAGCGGGGGAGACCCAGTACTTC
TRBV5-6	once	TRBD1	TRBJ1-1	CASSTTGGWGTEAFF	TGTGCCAGCAGCACCACAGGGGGCTGGGGGACTGAAGCTTTCTTT
TRBV18	NA	TRBD1	TRBJ1-6	CASSPLTGGDDSPLHF	TGTGCCAGCTCACCATTAACAGGGGGCGACGATTCACCCCTCCACTTT
TRBV5-1	NA	TRBD2	TRBJ2-7	CASSGISGRASYEQYF	TGCGCCAGCAGCGGAATTAGCGGGAGAGCTTCCTACGAGCAGTACTTC
TRBV28	NA	TRBD1	TRBJ2-4	CATTQGGQNIQYF	TGTGCCACCACACAGGGGGGACAAAACATTCAGTACTTC
TRBV10-3	NA	NA	TRBJ2-3	CATGGRAFPDTQYF	TGTGCCACCGGAGGCAGGGCTTTTCCAGATACGCAGTATTTT
TRBV5-4	few	TRBD1	TRBJ2-2	CASSLDRGGTGELFF	TGTGCCAGCAGCTTGGACAGGGGTGGCACCGGGGAGCTGTTTTTT
TRBV6-6	NA	TRBD1	TRBJ2-7	CASSYSFGQEIYEQYF	TGTGCCAGCAGTTACTCGTTTGGACAGGAGATCTACGAGCAGTACTTC
TRBV6-1	NA	NA	TRBJ1-6	CASSDRQNNSPLHF	TGTGCCAGCAGTGACCGGCAGAATAATTCACCCCTCCACTTT
TRBV5-1	NA	NA	TRBJ1-6	CASSLDRGENSPLHF	TGCGCCAGCAGCTTGGACCGGGGGGAAAATTCACCCCTCCACTTT
TRBV9	NA	TRBD2	TRBJ2-2	CASSRTTSGGADTGELFF	TGTGCCAGCAGCCGTACGACTAGCGGGGGGGCCGACACCGGGGAGCTGTTTTTT
TRBV19	few	NA	TRBJ2-7	CASSGPNDPYEQYF	TGTGCCAGTAGTGGGCCGAACGACCCCTACGAGCAGTACTTC
TRBV5-4	NA	TRBD1	TRBJ2-1	CASSGQGFNEQFF	TGTGCCAGCAGTGGACAGGGCTTCAATGAGCAGTTCTTC
TRBV9	few	TRBD1	TRBJ1-1	CASSAGGLGTEAFF	TGTGCCAGCAGCGCAGGGGGGTTGGGCACTGAAGCTTTCTTT
TRBV5-1	few	NA	TRBJ1-5	CASSLEGRGDQPQHF	TGCGCCAGCAGCTTGGAGGGCAGGGGAGATCAGCCCCAGCATTTT
TRBV7-2	NA	NA	TRBJ1-6	CASSFSTGRLGSPLHF	TGTGCCAGCAGCTTTAGCACAGGGCGCCTAGGTTCACCCCTCCACTTT
TRBV18	NA	NA	TRBJ2-5	CASSPPRPNETQYF	TGTGCCAGCTCACCACCGCGGCCGAACGAGACCCAGTACTTC
TRBV13	NA	NA	TRBJ1-6	CASSLGPGGNSPLHF	TGTGCCAGCAGCTTAGGCCCCGGGGGTAATTCACCCCTCCACTTT
TRBV4-1	once	NA	TRBJ2-7	CASSQDFGGAYEQYF	TGCGCCAGCAGCCAAGATTTCGGGGGCGCGTACGAGCAGTACTTC
TRBV5-1	NA	TRBD1	TRBJ2-2	CASSLTGTGANTGELFF	TGCGCCAGCAGCTTGACCGGGACAGGGGCAAACACCGGGGAGCTGTTTTTT
TRBV7-2	NA	TRBD2	TRBJ2-7	CASSNLAGVSYEQYF	TGTGCCAGCAGCAATCTAGCGGGGGTTTCCTACGAGCAGTACTTC
TRBV6-1	NA	TRBD1	TRBJ1-5	CASSEWGDRVDQPQHF	TGTGCCAGCAGTGAGTGGGGAGACAGGGTTGATCAGCCCCAGCATTTT
TRBV10-3	NA	TRBD1	TRBJ1-5	CAISESTGTGGNQPQHF	TGTGCCATCAGTGAGTCGACCGGGACAGGGGGCAATCAGCCCCAGCATTTT
TRBV29-1	NA	TRBD1	TRBJ1-5	CSVRQGGQPQHF	TGCAGCGTCCGACAGGGCGGCCAGCCCCAGCATTTT
TRBV11-2	NA	NA	TRBJ1-1	CASSLVLWETEAFF	TGTGCCAGCAGCTTAGTACTTTGGGAGACTGAAGCTTTCTTT
TRBV11-1	NA	TRBD2	TRBJ2-7	CASSPRGGLYEQYF	TGTGCCAGCAGCCCGCGGGGGGGGCTATACGAGCAGTACTTC
TRBV2	NA	TRBD1	TRBJ2-5	CASRQGETQYF	TGTGCCAGTCGACAGGGAGAGACCCAGTACTTC
TRBV15	NA	NA	TRBJ1-4	CATRVGGNEKLFF	TGTGCCACCAGGGTGGGGGGCAATGAAAAACTGTTTTTT
TRBV10-3	NA	TRBD1	TRBJ1-3	CAISEGETGAGNTIYF	TGTGCCATCAGTGAGGGGGAGACAGGGGCTGGAAACACCATATATTTT
TRBV7-2	NA	TRBD2	TRBJ2-3	CASSLAPSGGNADTQYF	TGTGCCAGCAGCTTAGCGCCTAGCGGGGGGAACGCAGATACGCAGTATTTT
TRBV7-9	NA	NA	TRBJ1-2	CASSLAAGNGYTF	TGTGCCAGCAGCTTAGCGGCAGGGAATGGCTACACCTTC
TRBV19	NA	TRBD2	TRBJ2-3	CASSILAGAGDTQYF	TGTGCCAGTAGTATTTTGGCGGGAGCTGGAGATACGCAGTATTTT
TRBV18	NA	NA	TRBJ2-3	CASSPGIKPVDTQYF	TGTGCCAGCTCACCAGGTATCAAGCCAGTTGATACGCAGTATTTT
TRBV19	NA	TRBD1	TRBJ1-5	CASSIGGGGNSNQPQHF	TGTGCCAGTAGTATAGGAGGGGGCGGCAATAGCAATCAGCCCCAGCATTTT